What follows are 25 T cell receptor beta chains derived from one specimen sequenced in a study of cytomegalovirus exposure and HLA in healthy donors. Use of 60 Vbeta and 13 Jbeta primers characterized the PCR. Sequencing used immunoSEQ multiplex PCR; TCRdb keeps in-frame clones, though not all of them. This sample has about 120,000 clones, with 70% to 85% found just once. Sequenced sample: PBMCs. The origin of the receptors is a man aged 45 to 65 in good health and CMV-seropositive.

The chain uses TRBV7-9 and TRBJ2-7, with 10 bases identical to TRBD2. The CDR3 sequence is 17 residues long. The trim removed 2 bases at V and 4 bases at J, leaving 11 bases unmatched. Germline CDR1 is SEHNR and CDR2 is FQNEAQ (reference sequence). The CDR3 nucleotides are TGTGCCAGCAGCTTATCTGCTATGGCTAGCGGGAGTTACGAGCAGTACTTC. This encodes CASSLSAMASGSYEQYF.

The chain joins TRBV30 to TRBJ1-1; perhaps TRBD1 as D (6 bases). The CDR3 sequence is 13 residues long. The V end lost 2 bases, the J end lost 1 base, and 8 bases lay between the germline ends. Germline V gene sequence: CDR1 GTSNPN, CDR2 SVGIG (reference sequence). CDR3 nucleotide sequence: TGTGCCTGGAGTCCGACAGGGAACACTGAAGCTTTCTTT. As protein: CAWSPTGNTEAFF.

The chain links TRBV30 to TRBJ1-4; 9 bases match TRBD1. The CDR3 is 13 amino acids. The V gene's germline CDR1 is GTSNPN and CDR2 SVGIG (reference sequence). Trimming took 6 bases from V and 3 from J; bases not matched to a gene: 2. In DNA form, the CDR3 reads TGTGCCTGTAGACAGGGGGCTAATGAAAAACTGTTTTTT. It specifies CACRQGANEKLFF.

The chain carries TRBV9 and TRBJ1-2, with a weak D call TRBD1 (5 bases). V was cut by 1 base and J by 6 bases, with 13 bases left in between. From germline, CDR1 is SGDLS and CDR2 YYNGEE. The CDR3 spans 14 residues. The CDR3 nucleotides are TGTGCCAGCAGCGTAATGGGGGGGAGGGATGGCTACACCTTC. Translating gives CASSVMGGRDGYTF.

This chain connects TRBV29-1 to TRBJ2-1; D not certain. Germline loops: CDR1 SQVTM, CDR2 ANQGSEA. This CDR3 spans 15 amino acids. V was trimmed by 5 bases and J by 3 bases, leaving 17 bases between them. CDR3 sequence (DNA): TGCAGCGTTCCGCCCTCGAGCGTGGACTACAATGAGCAGTTCTTC. Its translation: CSVPPSSVDYNEQFF.

The chain recombines TRBV5-1 with TRBJ2-3; 13 positions agree with TRBD2. The V and J ends lost 7 bases and 5 bases, in that order; junction bases with no gene match: 7. CDR1 and CDR2 (germline): SGHRS, YFSETQ. This CDR3 contains 15 residues. The CDR3 nucleotides read TGCGCCAGCCGATCCGGGACTAGCGGGAAAGATACGCAGTATTTT. Translating gives CASRSGTSGKDTQYF.

This chain joins TRBV4-2 and TRBJ2-4, with TRBD2 as a possible D gene (5 bases). The CDR3 has 15 amino acids. Germline V gives CDR1 LGHNA, CDR2 YNFKEQ. V gave up 4 bases and J gave up 6 bases, with 16 bases separating them. The CDR3 region is CASSPPLAGRNIQYF. Written as DNA, the CDR3 is TGTGCCAGCAGCCCCCCCCTAGCAGGTCGAAACATTCAGTACTTC.

V gene TRBV11-2 combines with J gene TRBJ2-7; 8 bases line up with TRBD1. J was trimmed by 6 bases and V by 4 bases; bases with no gene match: 8. The CDR3 length is 14 residues. Germline V lookup: CDR1 SGHAT, CDR2 FQNNGV. In nucleotides, the CDR3 is TGTGCCAGCAGCTCCGGGACAGGACTCTCCGAGCAGTACTTC. Translation gives CASSSGTGLSEQYF.

The chain combines TRBV7-2 with TRBJ2-1, with TRBD2 identical over 7 bases. This CDR3 comprises 15 residues. V trimming: 5 bases; J trimming: 4 bases; junction bases outside the gene matches: 8. Germline CDR1 and CDR2: SGHTA and FQGNSA. The CDR3 DNA is TGTGCCAGCAGCGCCTCCGGGACTACTTACAATGAGCAGTTCTTC. Its translation is CASSASGTTYNEQFF. The full variable domain, in which reference TRBV7-2 and TRBJ2-1 provide the parts outside the CDR3, is GAGVSQSPSNKVTEKGKDVELRCDPISGHTALYWYRQSLGQGLEFLIYFQGNSAPDKSGLPSDRFSAERTGGSVSTLTIQRTQQEDSAVYLCASSASGTTYNEQFFGPGTRLTVL.

This clone was found once. The V call is TRBV19, the J call TRBJ2-1, with TRBD2 matching over 10 bases. This CDR3 is 16 amino acids long. The germline CDR1 and CDR2 sequences are LNHDA and SQIVND (reference sequence). With V trimmed by 4 bases and J by 5 bases, 8 bases remained unmatched. This CDR3 reads CASSRSLAGFNNEQFF. The CDR3 DNA reads as TGTGCCAGTAGTAGATCACTAGCGGGGTTTAACAATGAGCAGTTCTTC.

The chain employs TRBV6-1 and TRBJ2-7; the D gene is possibly TRBD1 (5 bases). Trimming cost V 4 bases and J 7 bases, with 14 bases left between them. This CDR3 contains 13 residues. Germline assignment: CDR1 MNHNS and CDR2 SASEGT. The CDR3 region is CASSVRKDKEQYF. DNA of the CDR3: TGTGCCAGCAGTGTCAGAAAGGACAAGGAGCAGTACTTC.

This clone has a single count. This chain connects TRBV7-2 to TRBJ2-5, with TRBD1 matching 9 bases. Germline CDR1 reads SGHTA; CDR2 reads FQGNSA. V trimming: 3 bases; J trimming: 9 bases; junction bases outside the gene matches: 14. The CDR3 has 16 residues. CDR3 DNA: TGTGCCAGCAGCTTCGGTCCGGGACAGGGCCTCGGGGCCCAGTACTTC. Translated: CASSFGPGQGLGAQYF.

V and J are TRBV29-1 and TRBJ2-1, with D possibly TRBD1 on 6 matching bases. Germline CDR1 SQVTM, CDR2 ANQGSEA. Trimming left V 3 bases short and J 5 bases short, with 14 bases between. The CDR3 length is 14 residues. The CDR3 loop is CSVDAGQMHNEQFF. In DNA, the CDR3 is TGCAGCGTTGATGCTGGACAGATGCACAATGAGCAGTTCTTC.

The chain carries TRBV6-5 and TRBJ1-2; 7 bases fit TRBD1. Germline V gene sequence: CDR1 MNHEY, CDR2 SVGAGI. V lost 8 bases, J lost 0 bases, and 9 bases stayed unmatched. The CDR3 totals 15 residues. CDR3 DNA sequence: TGTGCCAGCGGGACAGAACGAGCGGCTAACTATGGCTACACCTTC. Protein product: CASGTERAANYGYTF.

Of note for this clone: An end of the junction differs from the germline gene, which may be a read error. The V call is TRBV7-9, the J call TRBJ2-3, with TRBD2 matching 12 bases. Germline CDR1 is SEHNR and CDR2 is FQNEAQ (reference sequence). This CDR3 contains 15 residues. CDR3 loop: CTSSLASGGADTQYF. CDR3 DNA: TGTACCAGCAGCTTAGCTAGCGGGGGGGCAGATACGCAGTATTTT.

The sample holds a few counts of this clone. The V and J genes are TRBV19 and TRBJ2-1; D call uncertain. V was clipped by 2 bases and J by 9 bases, with 17 bases between them. The germline CDR1 and CDR2 sequences are LNHDA and SQIVND (reference sequence). The CDR3 loop spans 15 amino acids. In DNA form, the CDR3 reads TGTGCCAGTAGTATATTTCCAGAGGATTATTCTGAGCAGTTCTTC. Amino acids: CASSIFPEDYSEQFF.

J is TRBJ2-5 and V is TRBV7-6; a possible D gene is TRBD1 (5 bases). The CDR3 is 13 amino acids. CDR1 SGHVS and CDR2 FNYEAQ come from the germline V gene. Trimming removed 3 bases at V and 7 bases at J, with 12 bases between. CDR3 sequence: CASSFRVRGTQYF. CDR3 coding DNA: TGTGCCAGCAGCTTCAGGGTCCGAGGGACCCAGTACTTC.

The rearrangement uses TRBV6-1 and TRBJ2-7, with 9 nucleotides matching TRBD1. V was clipped by 11 bases and J by 6 bases; unmatched bases: 8. CDR3 size: 12 residues. CDR1 and CDR2 from the germline V gene are MNHNS and SASEGT. The CDR3 region has the DNA TGTGCCGTTGGACAGGGGTTCGGCGAGCAGTACTTC. Protein: CAVGQGFGEQYF.

This chain uses TRBV27 with TRBJ1-6; 9 nucleotides match TRBD1. The ends lost 5 bases at V and 6 bases at J; junction bases unmatched: 2. The germline V gene has CDR1 MNHEY and CDR2 SMNVEV (reference sequence). This CDR3 region has 14 residues. CDR3 DNA sequence: TGTGCCAGCAGTCCGGGACAGGGTAATTCACCCCTCCACTTT. Translation: CASSPGQGNSPLHF.

This clone is a singleton in its sample. In DNA form, the CDR3 reads TGTGCCAGCAGTTTAGGAGGCTCCTACGAGCAGTACTTC. Amino acids: CASSLGGSYEQYF. The rearrangement uses TRBV27 and TRBJ2-7; possible D gene TRBD2, 5 bases. Deletions cut 2 bases from V and 0 bases from J, with 5 bases between. CDR3 size: 13 residues. Germline-derived CDR1 and CDR2 are MNHEY and SMNVEV (reference sequence).

This clone appeared once. J is TRBJ1-1 and V is TRBV5-1, with 9 bases lining up with TRBD1. CDR1 and CDR2 (germline): SGHRS, YFSETQ. The V and J ends lost 2 bases and 5 bases, in that order; junction bases with no gene match: 10. This CDR3 spans 16 amino acids. This chain's CDR3 is CASSFMTGGVETEAFF. Written as DNA, the CDR3 is TGCGCCAGCAGCTTTATGACAGGGGGTGTGGAGACTGAAGCTTTCTTT.

This clone was detected a few times. V is TRBV25-1 and J is TRBJ1-1, with 8 positions matching TRBD1. CDR3 size: 14 residues. The V segment lost 6 bases and the J segment 5 bases; nucleotides outside the gene matches: 8. Germline assignment: CDR1 MGHDK and CDR2 SYGVNS. The CDR3 region has the DNA TGTGCCAGCAGCCCATCAGGGGGCAATACTGAAGCTTTCTTT. This sequence encodes CASSPSGGNTEAFF.

The chain combines TRBV27 with TRBJ1-1, with D maybe TRBD1 (5 bases). The CDR3 covers 18 residues. Looked up from germline, CDR1 is MNHEY and CDR2 is SMNVEV (reference sequence). V gave up 8 bases and J gave up 0 bases, with 25 bases separating them. This chain's CDR3 is CASPPPTGEGIMNTEAFF. The CDR3 DNA reads TGTGCCAGCCCGCCCCCCACAGGAGAAGGAATTATGAACACTGAAGCTTTCTTT.

This clone was detected only a few times. Mismatch with germline at one junction end may stem from a read error. Within the sample, other DNA sequences also encode this same CDR3. The V gene is TRBV5-6, the J gene TRBJ1-3, with D perhaps TRBD1 (5 bases). Germline loops: CDR1 SGHDT, CDR2 YYEEEE. CDR3 length equals 15 residues. The CDR3, as DNA: TGTGCCAGCAGCTTGGTTACAGGCTCTGGACACACCATATATTTT. Translating gives CASSLVTGSGHTIYF.

The V call is TRBV27, the J call TRBJ1-1; 7 bases match TRBD1. Germline trimming cut 3 bases from V and 0 bases from J; bases unmatched to any gene: 10. This CDR3 is built from 17 residues. CDR1 and CDR2 (germline): MNHEY, SMNVEV (reference sequence). CDR3 sequence reads: CASSFRLTGALNTEAFF. The CDR3 nucleotides read TGTGCCAGCAGTTTCCGATTAACAGGGGCCCTGAACACTGAAGCTTTCTTT.